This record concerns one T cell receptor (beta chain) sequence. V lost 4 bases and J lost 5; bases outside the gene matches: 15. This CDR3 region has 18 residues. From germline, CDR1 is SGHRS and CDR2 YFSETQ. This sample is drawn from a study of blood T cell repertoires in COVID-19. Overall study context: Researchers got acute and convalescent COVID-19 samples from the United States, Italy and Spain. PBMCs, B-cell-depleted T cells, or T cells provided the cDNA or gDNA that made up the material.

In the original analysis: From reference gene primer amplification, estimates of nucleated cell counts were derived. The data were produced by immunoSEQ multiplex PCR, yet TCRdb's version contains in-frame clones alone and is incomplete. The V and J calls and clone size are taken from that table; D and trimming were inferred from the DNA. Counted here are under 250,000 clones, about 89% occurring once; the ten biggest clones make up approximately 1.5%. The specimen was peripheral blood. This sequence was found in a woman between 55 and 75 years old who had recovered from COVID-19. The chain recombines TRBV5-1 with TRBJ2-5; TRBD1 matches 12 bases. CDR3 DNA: TGCGCCAGCAGCCCCGGTCGGGGACAGGGGGCGTTGGGCGAGACCCAGTACTTC. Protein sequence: CASSPGRGQGALGETQYF.